The 22 T cell receptor beta chains reported below all come from one sample, sequenced in a study of T cells in Graves' hyperthyroidism and ophthalmopathy. RNA transcripts provided the source from which TCR beta CDR3 regions were amplified. HTBI primers were used for first-round RT-PCR of the TCR CDR3. TCRdb reanalysed the multiplex PCR reads using MiXCR and keeps one entry per CDR3 protein. The profile covers about 700,000 distinct CDR3 sequences, with 14% appearing a single time and 10% taken by the ten largest. Sequences were obtained from blood. The receptors were gathered from a woman aged 18-30 years with Graves' hyperthyroidism.

V and J are TRBV19 and TRBJ1-1, with 8 bases lining up with TRBD1. The CDR3 sequence is 14 residues long. After removal of 6 bases from V and 1 base from J, the junction contained 4 bases not matched to a gene. Germline CDR1 is LNHDA and CDR2 is SQIVND (reference sequence). The CDR3 reads CASRLGTGNTEAFF. CDR3 DNA sequence: TGTGCCAGTAGATTGGGGACAGGGAACACTGAAGCTTTCTTT.

The table lists this clonotype with many counts. The CDR3: CSAADSYEQYF. The CDR3 coding sequence is TGCAGCGCGGCAGACTCCTACGAGCAGTACTTC. V and J are TRBV29-1 and TRBJ2-7, with D unresolved. The V end was cut by 7 bases, the J end by 0 bases, with 7 bases between. Germline V gene sequence: CDR1 SQVTM, CDR2 ANQGSEA. The CDR3 is 11 amino acids.

This clonotype turned up a few times. The V call is TRBV7-9, the J call TRBJ2-5; 9 bases fit TRBD2. The CDR3 covers 20 residues. V lost 2 bases, J lost 5 bases, and 21 bases stayed unmatched. Looked up from germline, CDR1 is SEHNR and CDR2 is FQNEAQ (reference sequence). The CDR3 bases are TGTGCCAGCAGCTTAAATGGGCGGGAGGGCCTCTTCCCCCCTCGGGAGACCCAGTACTTC. Protein sequence: CASSLNGREGLFPPRETQYF.

The chain carries TRBV14 and TRBJ2-1; the match to TRBD2 covers 7 bases. The length of the CDR3 is 15 residues. J lost 6 bases, V lost 3 bases, and 8 bases had no gene match. Germline CDR1 reads SGHDN; CDR2 reads FVKESK. The chain's CDR3 is CASSQWAGVGNEQFF. The CDR3, as DNA: TGTGCCAGCAGCCAGTGGGCGGGAGTCGGCAATGAGCAGTTCTTC.

This clonotype was observed many times. V gene TRBV11-2 combines with J gene TRBJ1-4; D possibly corresponds to TRBD1 (5 bases). The CDR3 totals 15 residues. Germline V gene sequence: CDR1 SGHAT, CDR2 FQNNGV. V was cut by 6 bases and J by 3 bases, with 14 bases left in between. The CDR3 is CASSPTQVSNEKLFF. CDR3 coding DNA: TGTGCCAGCAGTCCGACACAGGTTTCTAATGAAAAACTGTTTTTT.

This clonotype was recorded at least ten times. The chain is built from TRBV7-9 and TRBJ1-1; 8 bases map to TRBD1. J gave up 7 bases and V 3 bases, and 10 bases lay outside the gene matches. The CDR3 sequence is 15 residues long. CDR1 SEHNR and CDR2 FQNEAQ come from the germline V gene (reference sequence). CDR3 in DNA: TGTGCCAGCAGCTTTAACCCCACCGGGACAGGTGAAGCTTTCTTT. Protein product: CASSFNPTGTGEAFF.

This clonotype was recorded at least ten times. The chain recombines TRBV6-6 with TRBJ2-2; tentatively, D is TRBD2 (6 bases). The CDR3 totals 15 residues. The germline CDR1 and CDR2 sequences are MNHNY and SVGAGI (reference sequence). V lost 0 bases and J lost 5, with 10 bases in between. The CDR3 region has the DNA TGTGCCAGCAGTTACTCGAGGGAGGTGACCGGGGAGCTGTTTTTT. Protein: CASSYSREVTGELFF.

This CDR3 is CASSSLDHYEQYF. CDR3 in DNA: TGTGCCAGCAGCTCACTAGATCACTACGAGCAGTACTTC. The rearrangement uses TRBV7-4 and TRBJ2-7, with D tentatively TRBD2 (5 bases). Germline CDR1 is SGHVT and CDR2 is SQSDAQ. The length of the CDR3 is 13 residues. The ends were cut back, 4 bases at V and 3 bases at J, with 10 bases in the middle.

This clonotype came up many times. The CDR3: CAIRNGTGGSYEQYF. The CDR3 DNA reads TGTGCCATCAGGAACGGGACAGGGGGCTCCTACGAGCAGTACTTC. The chain joins TRBV10-3 to TRBJ2-7; 11 positions agree with TRBD1. With V trimmed by 6 bases and J by 0 bases, 4 bases remained unmatched. Germline V gene lookup returns CDR1 ENHRY and CDR2 SYGVKD. This CDR3 has 15 amino acids.

This chain joins TRBV7-2 and TRBJ2-7, with D tentatively TRBD1 or TRBD2 (5 bases each). The germline gives CDR1 SGHTA, CDR2 FQGNSA. The CDR3 contains 15 residues. Deletions cut 5 bases from V and 3 bases from J, with 17 bases between. The CDR3 region is CASSHTGTRHYEQYF. CDR3 nucleotides: TGTGCCAGCAGCCATACCGGGACGCGTCACTACGAGCAGTACTTC.

This clonotype has a count of ten or more. The chain links TRBV4-1 to TRBJ2-1, with 8 bases lining up with TRBD1. The CDR3 runs to 16 residues. The germline CDR1 and CDR2 sequences are MGHRA and YSYEKL. Trimming cost V 1 base and J 7 bases; bases outside gene matches: 9. This CDR3 reads CASSQGWGRGRNEQFF. CDR3 sequence (DNA): TGCGCCAGCAGCCAAGGGTGGGGCAGGGGGCGTAATGAGCAGTTCTTC.

This clonotype was picked up a small number of times. The V gene is TRBV12-3 or TRBV12-4, the J gene TRBJ2-1; 11 positions agree with TRBD2. The V and J ends lost 3 bases and 9 bases, in that order; junction bases with no gene match: 22. The CDR3 is 20 residues long. CDR3 sequence reads: CASSFSKGLAGGVGAGEQFF. The CDR3 bases are TGTGCCAGCAGTTTTTCGAAGGGTCTAGCGGGAGGAGTTGGTGCAGGTGAGCAGTTCTTC.

This clonotype showed up just a few times. The chain employs TRBV4-1 and TRBJ2-7; D not resolved. This CDR3 region has 13 residues. Germline loops: CDR1 MGHRA, CDR2 YSYEKL. Trimming left V 0 bases short and J 8 bases short, with 11 bases between. The CDR3 DNA reads as TGCGCCAGCAGCCAAGAAGGCTTTACGCAGCAGTACTTC. Its translation is CASSQEGFTQQYF.

This clonotype was found many times. The J gene is TRBJ2-2, the V gene TRBV7-2, with D unresolved. Germline V lookup: CDR1 SGHTA, CDR2 FQGNSA. The CDR3 length is 16 residues. V shed 5 bases and J shed 0 bases, with 13 bases lying between them. The CDR3 spells CASSPWRAANTGELFF. In DNA, the CDR3 is TGTGCCAGCAGCCCCTGGAGAGCAGCGAACACCGGGGAGCTGTTTTTT.

This clonotype was seen at least ten times. V gene TRBV29-1 combines with J gene TRBJ2-3; the D is unclear. There are 12 residues in the CDR3. Germline-derived CDR1 and CDR2 are SQVTM and ANQGSEA. The V and J ends lost 3 bases and 0 bases respectively, with 4 bases between them. The DNA of the CDR3 is TGCAGCGTTGAGTCCAGCACAGATACGCAGTATTTT. Residues: CSVESSTDTQYF.

This clonotype showed up many times. V is TRBV6-1 and J is TRBJ2-3, with 9 bases fitting TRBD2. The CDR3 has 17 residues. The germline gives CDR1 MNHNS, CDR2 SASEGT. The junction had 13 bases not matched to a gene; V was cut back by 5 bases and J by 4 bases. As DNA, the CDR3 is TGTGCCAGCAGTCGAGGCTCTGGCGGGAGGGCCGCAGATACGCAGTATTTT. Translating gives CASSRGSGGRAADTQYF.

This clonotype was observed at least ten times. The CDR3 bases are TGTGCCAGCAGGTGGGGCAGCAATAGCAATCAGCCCCAGCATTTT. This encodes CASRWGSNSNQPQHF. The chain has TRBV12-3 or TRBV12-4 and TRBJ1-5, with a possible D match to TRBD1 (5 bases). CDR3 length: 15 amino acids. The V end lost 6 bases, the J end lost 0 bases, and 12 bases lay between the germline ends.

This clonotype was counted many times. This chain uses TRBV28 with TRBJ2-3; no reliable D call. The germline V gene encodes CDR1 MDHEN and CDR2 SYDVKM. The CDR3 length is 13 residues. The ends were cut back, 6 bases at V and 2 bases at J, with 9 bases in the middle. As DNA, the CDR3 is TGTGCCAGCAGCCTAAGGGACACAGATACGCAGTATTTT. The encoded protein is CASSLRDTDTQYF.

The chain joins TRBV7-9 to TRBJ2-6, with a tentative D call TRBD2 (5 bases). This CDR3 is 16 amino acids long. Germline values: CDR1 SEHNR, CDR2 FQNEAQ (reference sequence). The germline V and J ends were trimmed by 0 bases and 2 bases, with 8 bases remaining between them. CDR3 coding DNA: TGTGCCAGCAGCTTAGCGGTCGGGGCTGGGGCCAACGTCCTGACTTTC. Residues: CASSLAVGAGANVLTF.

There are many counts of this clonotype. V gene TRBV2 combines with J gene TRBJ2-1, with D hard to call. The CDR3 runs 14 residues. Germline CDR1 is SNHLY and CDR2 is FYNNEI. V was shortened by 4 bases and J by 9 bases, with 16 bases between the two germline ends. Here the CDR3 reads CASSAYHHLVEQFF. In DNA form, the CDR3 reads TGTGCCAGCAGTGCCTATCACCATCTGGTTGAGCAGTTCTTC.

The chain recombines TRBV5-1 with TRBJ2-7; D is possibly TRBD1 (6 bases). With 3 bases removed from V and 3 bases from J, the gap between germline ends came to 13 bases. Looked up from germline, CDR1 is SGHRS and CDR2 is YFSETQ. The CDR3 consists of 14 residues. CDR3 sequence reads: CASSSLDSIYEQYF. As DNA, the CDR3 is TGCGCCAGCAGCTCCTTGGACAGTATCTACGAGCAGTACTTC.

This chain joins TRBV24-1 and TRBJ2-7; weak D call: TRBD1 (6 bases). Per the germline V gene, CDR1 is KGHDR and CDR2 is SFDVKD. The CDR3 is made up of 13 amino acids. V dropped 3 bases and J dropped 7 bases, with 12 bases sitting between them. CDR3 region: CATSDGTYNEQYF. CDR3 sequence (DNA): TGTGCCACCAGTGATGGGACATACAATGAGCAGTACTTC.